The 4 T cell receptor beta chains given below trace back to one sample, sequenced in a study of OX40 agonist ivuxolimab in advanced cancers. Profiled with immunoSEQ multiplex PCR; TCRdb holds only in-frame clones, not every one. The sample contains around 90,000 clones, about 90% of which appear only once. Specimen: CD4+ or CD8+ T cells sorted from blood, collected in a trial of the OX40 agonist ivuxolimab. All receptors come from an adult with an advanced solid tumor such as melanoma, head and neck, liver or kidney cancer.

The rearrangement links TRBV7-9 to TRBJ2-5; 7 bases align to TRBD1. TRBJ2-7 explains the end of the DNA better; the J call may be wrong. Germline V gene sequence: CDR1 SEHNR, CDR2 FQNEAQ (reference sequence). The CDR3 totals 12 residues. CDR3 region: CASGDRVHEQYF. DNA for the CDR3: TGTGCCAGCGGTGACAGGGTCCACGAGCAGTACTTC.

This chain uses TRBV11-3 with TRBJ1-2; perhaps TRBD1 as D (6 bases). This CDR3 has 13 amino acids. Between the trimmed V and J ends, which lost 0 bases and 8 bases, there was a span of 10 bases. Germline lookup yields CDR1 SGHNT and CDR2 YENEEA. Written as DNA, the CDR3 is TGTGCCAGCAGCTTAGAAGGGGGGCGAGGCTACACCTTC. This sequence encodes CASSLEGGRGYTF. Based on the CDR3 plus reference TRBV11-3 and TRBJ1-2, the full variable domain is EAGVVQSPRYKIIEKKQPVAFWCNPISGHNTLYWYLQNLGQGPELLIRYENEEAVDDSQLPKDRFSAERLKGVDSTLKIQPAELGDSAVYLCASSLEGGRGYTFGSGTRLTVV.

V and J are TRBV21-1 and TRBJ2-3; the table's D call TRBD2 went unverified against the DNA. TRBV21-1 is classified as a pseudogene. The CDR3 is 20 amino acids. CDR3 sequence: CASSKGASGGEETSTDTQYF. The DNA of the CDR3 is TGTGCCAGCAGCAAAGGAGCTAGCGGGGGGGAGGAAACTAGCACAGATACGCAGTATTTT.

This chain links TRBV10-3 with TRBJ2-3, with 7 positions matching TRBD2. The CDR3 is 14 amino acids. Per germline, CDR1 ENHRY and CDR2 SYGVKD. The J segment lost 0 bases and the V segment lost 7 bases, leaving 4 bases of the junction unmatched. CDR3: CAITAGDSTDTQYF. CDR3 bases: TGTGCCATCACCGCGGGGGATAGCACAGATACGCAGTATTTT.